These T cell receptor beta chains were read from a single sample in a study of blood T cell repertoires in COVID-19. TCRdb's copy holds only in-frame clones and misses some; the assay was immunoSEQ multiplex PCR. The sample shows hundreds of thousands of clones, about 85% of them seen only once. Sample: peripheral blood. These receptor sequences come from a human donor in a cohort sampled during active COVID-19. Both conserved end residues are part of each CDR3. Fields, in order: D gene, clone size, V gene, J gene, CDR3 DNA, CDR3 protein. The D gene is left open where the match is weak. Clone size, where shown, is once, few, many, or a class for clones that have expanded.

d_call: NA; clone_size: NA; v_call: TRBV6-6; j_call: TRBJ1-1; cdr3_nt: TGTGCCAGCAGGGTTATCGGGACTGAAGCTTTCTTT; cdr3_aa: CASRVIGTEAFF
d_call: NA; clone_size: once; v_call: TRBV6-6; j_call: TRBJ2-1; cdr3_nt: TGTGCCAGCAGGACCGGGACTGCAGCCTACAATGAGCAGTTCTTC; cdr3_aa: CASRTGTAAYNEQFF
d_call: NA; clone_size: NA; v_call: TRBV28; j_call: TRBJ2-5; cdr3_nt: TGTGCCAGCAGTTTGGGTGGGGCAGCACAAGAGACCCAGTACTTC; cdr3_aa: CASSLGGAAQETQYF
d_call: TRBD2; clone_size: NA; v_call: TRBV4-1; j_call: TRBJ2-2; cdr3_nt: TGCGCCAGCAGCCAATGGGCCGCGGGAGGGCCCTTCGGGGAGCTGTTTTTT; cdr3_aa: CASSQWAAGGPFGELFF
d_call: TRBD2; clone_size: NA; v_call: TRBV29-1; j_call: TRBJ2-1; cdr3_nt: TGCAGCGTCACCTCAATAGCGGGTTCCTCCTACAATGAGCAGTTCTTC; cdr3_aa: CSVTSIAGSSYNEQFF
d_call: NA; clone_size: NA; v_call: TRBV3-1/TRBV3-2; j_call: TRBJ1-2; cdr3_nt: TGTGCCAGCAGCCAAGCGGCCATGGGGAGGGATGATGGCTACACCTTC; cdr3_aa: CASSQAAMGRDDGYTF
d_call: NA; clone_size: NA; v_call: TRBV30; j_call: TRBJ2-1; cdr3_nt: TGTGCCTGGAGTATAGGGGATGAGCAGTTCTTC; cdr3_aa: CAWSIGDEQFF
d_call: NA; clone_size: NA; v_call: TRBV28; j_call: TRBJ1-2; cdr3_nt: TGTGCCAGCAGTCCCCAGGTGAACTATGGCTACACCTTC; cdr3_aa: CASSPQVNYGYTF
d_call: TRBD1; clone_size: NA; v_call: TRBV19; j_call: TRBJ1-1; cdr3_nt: TGTGCCAGTAGTACCCGACAGGGTTTAGCCCCTGAAGCTTTCTTT; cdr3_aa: CASSTRQGLAPEAFF
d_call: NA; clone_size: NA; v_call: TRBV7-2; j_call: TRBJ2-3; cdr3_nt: TGTGCCAGCAGCCCTAGAGTGGGTGCAGATACGCAGTATTTT; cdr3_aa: CASSPRVGADTQYF